These 25 T cell receptor beta chains were all obtained from the same sample, sequenced in a study. TCRdb reprocessed the 5' RACE reads with MiXCR, giving one entry per CDR3 protein. The sample includes roughly 60,000 distinct CDR3 sequences, roughly 28% of them seen just once. Treg sorting used a CD4+CD25+CD127-/low gate. The sequenced sample was tumor-infiltrating Tregs sorted from the breast tumor. These receptors all stem from a female donor with breast cancer.

This clonotype was recorded many times. The chain links TRBV11-2 to TRBJ2-3; no clear D gene. This CDR3 has 15 residues. Trimming removed 2 bases at V and 2 bases at J, with 11 bases between. Germline V gene data show CDR1 as SGHAT and CDR2 as FQNNGV. CDR3 in amino acids: CASSLWGQSTDTQYF. The CDR3 nucleotides are TGTGCCAGCAGCTTATGGGGTCAGTCCACAGATACGCAGTATTTT.

The chain joins TRBV5-1 to TRBJ1-1, with TRBD1 identical over 8 bases. J lost 0 bases, V lost 1 base, and 2 bases had no gene match. CDR3 length: 15 amino acids. The germline V gene has CDR1 SGHRS and CDR2 YFSETQ. CDR3 nucleotide sequence: TGCGCCAGCAGCTTGAACAGGGGGATGAACACTGAAGCTTTCTTT. It codes for CASSLNRGMNTEAFF.

The V call is TRBV7-8, the J call TRBJ2-5, with a weak D call TRBD2 (5 bases). Trimming shortened V by 5 bases and J by 4 bases, and 14 bases separated the two germline ends. The CDR3 has 14 residues. The germline V gene has CDR1 SGHVS and CDR2 FQNEAQ. The CDR3 protein is CASSQLSSGETQYF. In DNA, the CDR3 is TGTGCCAGCAGCCAACTATCCAGCGGAGAGACCCAGTACTTC.

This clonotype has just a few counts. The chain employs TRBV24-1 and TRBJ2-1; tentatively, D is TRBD2 (7 bases). Germline V gene lookup returns CDR1 KGHDR and CDR2 SFDVKD. Trimming stripped 4 bases from V and 0 bases from J, with 12 bases between. This CDR3 spans 16 amino acids. This CDR3 reads CATSDPRGGSYNEQFF. The CDR3 DNA sequence: TGTGCCACCAGTGACCCTAGGGGGGGCTCCTACAATGAGCAGTTCTTC.

The rearrangement links TRBV24-1 to TRBJ2-3; 9 positions agree with TRBD1. This CDR3 spans 14 amino acids. Trimming cost V 9 bases and J 2 bases; bases outside gene matches: 5. The V gene's germline CDR1 is KGHDR and CDR2 SFDVKD. The CDR3 sequence is CATSGTGNTDTQYF. CDR3 coding DNA: TGTGCCACCTCCGGGACAGGGAACACAGATACGCAGTATTTT.

This clonotype was seen many times. The chain employs TRBV7-2 and TRBJ1-2; D not resolved. V gave up 2 bases and J gave up 5 bases, with 15 bases separating them. This CDR3 is built from 15 residues. From germline, CDR1 is SGHTA and CDR2 FQGNSA. The chain's CDR3 is CASSLIRSQEYGYTF. The DNA for the CDR3 is TGTGCCAGCAGCTTAATAAGGTCCCAAGAGTATGGCTACACCTTC.

This clonotype has only a few counts. J is TRBJ2-7 and V is TRBV6-1; weak D call: TRBD2 (5 bases). The V end was cut by 7 bases, the J end by 4 bases, with 17 bases between. Germline values: CDR1 MNHNS, CDR2 SASEGT. The CDR3 contains 14 residues. The CDR3 region is CASTEGLAGYEQYF. DNA of the CDR3: TGTGCCAGCACCGAAGGGCTAGCTGGGTACGAGCAGTACTTC.

Ten or more counts support this clonotype. This sequence joins TRBV6-2 or TRBV6-3 and TRBJ2-7; 9 bases line up with TRBD2. CDR1 is MNHEY and CDR2 is SVGEGT in the germline V gene. This CDR3 has 16 residues. The trim removed 4 bases at V and 1 base at J, leaving 8 bases unmatched. This chain's CDR3 is CASSSFGLAISYEQYF. The CDR3 DNA follows: TGTGCCAGCAGTTCATTCGGACTAGCGATTTCCTACGAGCAGTACTTC.

The chain couples TRBV29-1 to TRBJ2-7, with a weak D call TRBD1 (5 bases). CDR1 and CDR2 from the germline V gene are SQVTM and ANQGSEA. The CDR3 sequence is 12 residues long. Trimming took 5 bases from V and 5 from J, leaving 13 bases between them. The DNA of the CDR3 is TGCAGCGTTAGCAGGGATCTTGACGAGCAGTACTTC. It translates to CSVSRDLDEQYF.

This clonotype was counted only a few times. The V call is TRBV6-1, the J call TRBJ2-3, with TRBD2 matching 7 bases. The V gene end was trimmed by 5 bases and the J gene end by 6 bases; junction bases not matched to a gene: 2. The V gene's germline CDR1 is MNHNS and CDR2 SASEGT. The CDR3 is 12 amino acids. This CDR3 reads CASSFSGDTQYF. The CDR3 DNA reads TGTGCCAGCAGTTTTAGCGGGGATACGCAGTATTTT.

This clonotype has a handful of counts. The chain joins TRBV7-8 to TRBJ2-7, with 7 bases fitting TRBD1. Germline V gene lookup returns CDR1 SGHVS and CDR2 FQNEAQ. This CDR3 is 14 amino acids long. V lost 2 bases to trimming and J lost 6 bases; unmatched junction nucleotides: 7. The CDR3, as DNA: TGTGCCAGCAGCTTATTACAGGGGAAGGGCGAGCAGTACTTC. Amino acids: CASSLLQGKGEQYF.

This clonotype was seen a handful of times. The chain carries TRBV20-1 and TRBJ2-1; 10 nucleotides align to TRBD2. The CDR3 totals 14 residues. The V gene's germline CDR1 is DFQATT and CDR2 SNEGSKA (reference sequence). With V trimmed by 5 bases and J by 10 bases, 11 bases remained unmatched. In nucleotides, the CDR3 is TGCAGTGCTCGAGCGGGGGGGCGGTCTTACGAGCAGTTCTTC. It translates to CSARAGGRSYEQFF.

The chain recombines TRBV27 with TRBJ2-1, with 11 bases identical to TRBD2. Per the germline V gene, CDR1 is MNHEY and CDR2 is SMNVEV (reference sequence). The ends lost 10 bases at V and 3 bases at J; junction bases unmatched: 8. The CDR3 has 15 residues. CDR3 DNA: TGTGCCACCACTAGCGGGAGTTCTGTCTACAATGAGCAGTTCTTC. It encodes CATTSGSSVYNEQFF.

This clonotype was seen repeatedly, ten times or more. V is TRBV4-1 and J is TRBJ2-2, with D tentatively TRBD1 (5 bases). Trimming removed 1 base at V and 0 bases at J, with 15 bases between. Germline lookup yields CDR1 MGHRA and CDR2 YSYEKL. CDR3 length: 18 residues. CDR3 region: CASSQVGVGRPNTGELFF. DNA of the CDR3: TGCGCCAGCAGCCAAGTTGGGGTGGGGCGCCCGAACACCGGGGAGCTGTTTTTT.

This clonotype showed up many times. The gene calls are TRBV20-1 and TRBJ2-6; a weak D match, TRBD1 (6 bases). The CDR3 totals 16 residues. V was trimmed by 4 bases and J by 1 base, leaving 14 bases between them. The germline CDR1 and CDR2 sequences are DFQATT and SNEGSKA (reference sequence). CDR3 DNA: TGCAGTGCTACGGCAGGGGCAGTGTCTGGGGCCAACGTCCTGACTTTC. Encoded protein: CSATAGAVSGANVLTF.

Concerning this clonotype: Without the conserved terminal phenylalanine or tryptophan, this CDR3 likely stems from a read error. This chain connects TRBV5-1 to TRBJ1-1; 9 bases are shared with TRBD1. Germline CDR1 and CDR2: SGHRS and YFSETQ. J gave up 0 bases and V 3 bases, and 6 bases lay outside the gene matches. The CDR3 is made up of 16 amino acids. The CDR3 nucleotides read TGCGCCAGCAGCTCAGGACAGGGGATTTTGAACACTGAAGCTTTCTTA. This sequence encodes CASSSGQGILNTEAFL.

The V call is TRBV5-1, the J call TRBJ2-7; 10 nucleotides line up with TRBD1. The V and J ends lost 7 bases and 6 bases, in that order; junction bases with no gene match: 7. CDR3 length: 13 amino acids. The germline V gene encodes CDR1 SGHRS and CDR2 YFSETQ. The CDR3 protein is CASAPGQGIEQYF. In DNA, the CDR3 is TGCGCCAGCGCACCGGGACAGGGGATCGAGCAGTACTTC. The variable domain in full, completed from reference TRBV5-1 and TRBJ2-7, reads KAGVTQTPRYLIKTRGQQVTLSCSPISGHRSVSWYQQTPGQGLQFLFEYFSETQRNKGNFPGRFSGRQFSNSRSEMNVSTLELGDSALYLCASAPGQGIEQYFGPGTRLTVT.

The sample holds a few counts of this clonotype. This chain connects TRBV29-1 to TRBJ2-2; maybe TRBD1 (6 bases). CDR1 SQVTM and CDR2 ANQGSEA come from the germline V gene. The ends were cut back, 5 bases at V and 1 base at J, with 14 bases in the middle. CDR3 length: 15 residues. CDR3 sequence (DNA): TGCAGCGTTTTTCCTCAAGGGGGGAACACCGGGGAGCTGTTTTTT. It yields the protein CSVFPQGGNTGELFF.

V and J are TRBV11-2 and TRBJ2-7; possibly TRBD1 for D (6 bases). With 1 base removed from V and 4 bases from J, the gap between germline ends came to 11 bases. Germline CDR1 is SGHAT and CDR2 is FQNNGV. This CDR3 has 14 amino acids. The CDR3 reads CASSLGTRGYEQYF. The CDR3 DNA follows: TGTGCCAGCAGCTTAGGAACAAGGGGGTACGAGCAGTACTTC.

The table lists this clonotype with many counts. This sequence joins TRBV4-1 and TRBJ2-7; 7 positions match TRBD2. The CDR3 has 14 residues. J was trimmed by 2 bases and V by 0 bases; bases with no gene match: 1. CDR1 is MGHRA and CDR2 is YSYEKL in the germline V gene. CDR3 sequence: CASSQDGRAYEQYF. DNA for the CDR3: TGCGCCAGCAGCCAAGATGGGAGGGCCTACGAGCAGTACTTC.

This clonotype was counted between two and nine times. This chain links TRBV11-1 with TRBJ2-1; D is possibly TRBD2 (6 bases). CDR1 and CDR2 (germline): SGHAT, FQDESV (reference sequence). V dropped 1 base and J dropped 0 bases, with 10 bases sitting between them. The CDR3 is made up of 16 amino acids. The chain's CDR3 is CASSLVASASYNEQFF. Here the CDR3 DNA reads TGTGCCAGCAGCTTAGTCGCTAGCGCCTCCTACAATGAGCAGTTCTTC.

This chain joins TRBV7-3 and TRBJ2-7, with a tentative D call TRBD2 (5 bases). Germline assignment: CDR1 SGHTA and CDR2 FQGTGA. V was cut by 1 base and J by 0 bases, with 7 bases left in between. This CDR3 has 14 residues. CDR3 loop: CASSLMGSSYEQYF. The CDR3 DNA sequence: TGTGCCAGCAGCTTAATGGGGAGCTCCTACGAGCAGTACTTC. Combining the CDR3 with reference TRBV7-3 and TRBJ2-7 gives the whole variable domain GAGVSQTPSNKVTEKGKYVELRCDPISGHTALYWYRQSLGQGPEFLIYFQGTGAADDSGLPNDRFFAVRPEGSVSTLKIQRTERGDSAVYLCASSLMGSSYEQYFGPGTRLTVT.

The rearrangement links TRBV6-1 to TRBJ2-5; no reliable D call. The CDR3 length is 15 residues. V lost 1 base, J lost 2 bases, and 11 bases lay in between. Germline assignment: CDR1 MNHNS and CDR2 SASEGT. CDR3 sequence: CASSEVFMGQETQYF. The CDR3 DNA is TGTGCCAGCAGTGAAGTTTTTATGGGTCAAGAGACCCAGTACTTC.

The rearrangement links TRBV12-3 or TRBV12-4 to TRBJ1-1; maybe TRBD1 (6 bases). The germline V and J ends were trimmed by 3 bases and 7 bases, with 15 bases remaining between them. The CDR3 length is 14 residues. The DNA for the CDR3 is TGTGCCAGCAGTTTGTTGGGGCAGGACAGTGAAGCTTTCTTT. It encodes CASSLLGQDSEAFF.

The rearrangement joins TRBV6-5 to TRBJ1-2, with 8 nucleotides matching TRBD1. Germline-derived CDR1 and CDR2 are MNHEY and SVGAGI. V gave up 8 bases and J gave up 0 bases; unmatched junction bases: 11. CDR3 size: 16 residues. CDR3 region: CASGMGQVLANYGYTF. CDR3 in DNA: TGTGCCAGCGGGATGGGACAGGTCCTAGCTAACTATGGCTACACCTTC.